The 20 T cell receptor beta chains reported below all come from one sample, sequenced in a study of T cells after yellow fever vaccination. Each CDR3 protein is one row after TCRdb ran MiXCR on the 5' RACE reads. This table has 100,000 to 150,000 distinct CDR3 sequences, more than 6% appearing once. Sample: CD4+ T cells sorted from PBMCs, taken roughly 10 days after the first yellow fever vaccination. These receptors were collected from a young man who received the YFV17D yellow fever vaccine.

This clonotype showed up many times. The chain couples TRBV9 to TRBJ2-4, with TRBD2 matching 10 bases. The CDR3 contains 13 residues. Germline V gives CDR1 SGDLS, CDR2 YYNGEE. The ends lost 3 bases at V and 6 bases at J; junction bases unmatched: 0. CDR3 sequence (DNA): TGTGCCAGCAGCGAGCGGGGGGGAAACATTCAGTACTTC. Protein sequence: CASSERGGNIQYF.

In regard to this clonotype: A much larger clone is a single base away; this may be a read error. The rearrangement links TRBV18 to TRBJ1-1, with 10 bases identical to TRBD1. The length of the CDR3 is 18 residues. CDR1 KGHSH and CDR2 LQKENI come from the germline V gene. J lost 0 bases, V lost 2 bases, and 9 bases had no gene match. The CDR3 DNA follows: TGTGCCAGCTCACCAAACCGACAGGGGGCTCGGATGAACACTGAAGCTTTCTTT. Encoded protein: CASSPNRQGARMNTEAFF. Combining the CDR3 with reference TRBV18 and TRBJ1-1 gives the whole variable domain NAGVMQNPRHLVRRRGQEARLRCSPMKGHSHVYWYRQLPEEGLKFMVYLQKENIIDESGMPKERFSAEFPKEGPSILRIQQVVRGDSAAYFCASSPNRQGARMNTEAFFGQGTRLTVV.

This clonotype has a handful of counts. The genes are TRBV7-2 and TRBJ1-2, with 10 bases fitting TRBD1. The length of the CDR3 is 14 residues. Looked up from germline, CDR1 is SGHTA and CDR2 is FQGNSA. The trim removed 6 bases at V and 3 bases at J, leaving 4 bases unmatched. The CDR3 nucleotides read TGTGCCAGCAGGTCCGGGACAGGGGACTATGGCTACACCTTC. This sequence encodes CASRSGTGDYGYTF.

This clonotype was seen ten or more times. The chain recombines TRBV7-9 with TRBJ2-1; D unclear. Germline V gene lookup returns CDR1 SEHNR and CDR2 FQNEAQ (reference sequence). V shed 3 bases and J shed 1 base, with 7 bases lying between them. There are 14 residues in the CDR3. The CDR3 DNA sequence: TGTGCCAGCAGCTTGAACCCATCCTACAATGAGCAGTTCTTC. This codes for CASSLNPSYNEQFF.

This clonotype was seen at least ten times. The chain has TRBV18 and TRBJ1-2; D gene ambiguous. The V gene's germline CDR1 is KGHSH and CDR2 LQKENI. The germline V and J ends were trimmed by 3 bases and 0 bases, with 11 bases remaining between them. The CDR3 totals 15 residues. Here the CDR3 reads CASSPLADANYGYTF. CDR3 coding DNA: TGTGCCAGCTCACCGTTAGCAGACGCTAACTATGGCTACACCTTC.

Many counts were recorded for this clonotype. The gene calls are TRBV10-3 and TRBJ2-7; TRBD1 or TRBD2 may be the D gene (5 bases each). V was cut by 10 bases and J by 3 bases, with 13 bases left in between. The CDR3 runs to 12 residues. Germline V gives CDR1 ENHRY, CDR2 SYGVKD. The DNA for the CDR3 is TGTGCCACCGGGGACGGAGACTACGAGCAGTACGTC. Translating gives CATGDGDYEQYV.

This clonotype was detected ten times or more. The rearrangement joins TRBV12-3 or TRBV12-4 to TRBJ2-3; D is unclear. V shed 5 bases and J shed 3 bases, with 15 bases lying between them. This CDR3 is 15 amino acids long. As DNA, the CDR3 is TGTGCCAGCAGTCCCCGGTCCATGGTAACAGATACGCAGTATTTT. Encoded protein: CASSPRSMVTDTQYF.

This clonotype was observed many times. The chain's CDR3 is CSADLTGGYNEQFF. For the CDR3, the DNA is TGCAGTGCAGATTTGACAGGGGGCTACAATGAGCAGTTCTTC. The chain uses TRBV20-1 and TRBJ2-1; 9 bases fit TRBD1. There are 14 residues in the CDR3. Germline CDR1 and CDR2: DFQATT and SNEGSKA (reference sequence). V was clipped by 6 bases and J by 3 bases; unmatched bases: 6.

V and J are TRBV7-6 and TRBJ1-3; D is possibly TRBD1 (6 bases). V lost 5 bases to trimming and J lost 4 bases, with 12 bases between them. Germline assignment: CDR1 SGHVS and CDR2 FNYEAQ. The CDR3 has 14 residues. CDR3 sequence reads: CASSLRGSGNTIYF. CDR3 bases: TGTGCCAGCAGCCTCAGGGGTTCCGGAAACACCATATATTTT.

A remark on this clonotype: Possible read error: a much larger clone is one base away. The chain recombines TRBV10-3 with TRBJ1-3; possible D gene TRBD1, 5 bases. The CDR3 runs 15 residues. The V gene's germline CDR1 is ENHRY and CDR2 SYGVKD. This CDR3 is CVISGTSRSGNTIYF. The DNA for the CDR3 is TGTGTCATCAGTGGGACTTCCCGCTCTGGAAACACCATATATTTT.

The rearrangement joins TRBV7-2 to TRBJ2-3, with D uncertain. This CDR3 has 14 amino acids. V lost 0 bases and J lost 4, with 8 bases in between. Germline V gives CDR1 SGHTA, CDR2 FQGNSA. CDR3 region: CASSLAGIADTQYF. CDR3 in DNA: TGTGCCAGCAGCTTAGCTGGGATCGCAGATACGCAGTATTTT.

This clonotype was counted ten times or more. The chain employs TRBV3-1 and TRBJ2-7; D gene uncertain. From germline, CDR1 is LGHDT and CDR2 YNNKEL (reference sequence). Trimming stripped 1 base from V and 2 bases from J, with 12 bases between. CDR3 size: 15 residues. CDR3 nucleotide sequence: TGTGCCAGCAGCCAAGGGGGATTAAACCCCTACGAGCAGTACGTC. Encoded protein: CASSQGGLNPYEQYV.

This clonotype was found a few times. This chain uses TRBV7-9 with TRBJ1-5, with a possible D match to TRBD1 (6 bases). Germline assignment: CDR1 SEHNR and CDR2 FQNEAQ (reference sequence). Trimming removed 8 bases at V and 5 bases at J, with 16 bases between. This CDR3 is built from 14 residues. The CDR3 spells CASGTYSQDQPQHF. The CDR3, as DNA: TGTGCCAGCGGGACATACTCTCAGGATCAGCCCCAGCATTTT.

Worth noting for this clonotype: A much larger clone differs by one base, so this may be a read error. The CDR3 loop is CARSQDRPRDQYF. The DNA of the CDR3 is TGTGCCAGAAGCCAAGACAGGCCCCGGGACCAGTACTTC. This chain joins TRBV14 and TRBJ2-5; D is possibly TRBD1 (6 bases). CDR3 length: 13 amino acids. Per the germline V gene, CDR1 is SGHDN and CDR2 is FVKESK.

There are many counts of this clonotype. The V gene is TRBV12-3 or TRBV12-4, the J gene TRBJ1-2; 8 bases agree with TRBD1. Germline trimming cut 6 bases from V and 8 bases from J; bases unmatched to any gene: 11. CDR3 length: 14 residues. This CDR3 reads CASSYNRAGGGYTF. DNA for the CDR3: TGTGCCAGCAGCTACAATAGGGCAGGGGGCGGCTACACCTTC.

In its sample, this clonotype was seen a few times. This chain joins TRBV30 and TRBJ1-1; D is ambiguous. The V end lost 8 bases, the J end lost 4 bases, and 11 bases lay between the germline ends. The germline gives CDR1 GTSNPN, CDR2 SVGIG (reference sequence). The CDR3 loop spans 11 amino acids. The CDR3 spells CARSRRTEAFF. The CDR3 coding sequence is TGTGCCCGAAGTCGGCGCACTGAAGCTTTCTTT.

The rearrangement joins TRBV7-2 to TRBJ1-2, with a tentative D call TRBD1 (5 bases). Germline V lookup: CDR1 SGHTA, CDR2 FQGNSA. CDR3 length equals 15 residues. The V gene lost 4 bases and the J gene lost 4 bases, with 16 bases spanning the gap. The CDR3: CASSYNRQGGYGYTF. The CDR3 coding sequence is TGTGCCAGCAGCTATAATCGGCAGGGTGGCTATGGCTACACCTTC.

This clonotype was recorded at least ten times. The CDR3 spells CASGLRGTGANVLTF. Written as DNA, the CDR3 is TGTGCTAGTGGTCTTCGGGGCACTGGGGCCAACGTCCTGACTTTC. The chain links TRBV12-5 to TRBJ2-6; TRBD1 or TRBD2 may be the D gene (5 bases each). Trimming took off 5 bases at V and 2 bases at J, with 10 bases between the two ends. Germline CDR1 reads LGHNT; CDR2 reads FRNRAP. The CDR3 covers 15 residues.

This clonotype was seen many times. This chain links TRBV5-4 with TRBJ2-3, with TRBD2 as a possible D gene (6 bases). The length of the CDR3 is 15 residues. Germline V lookup: CDR1 SGHNT, CDR2 YYREEE (reference sequence). The V end was cut by 7 bases, the J end by 0 bases, with 15 bases between. This chain's CDR3 is CASGPSSVSTDTQYF. CDR3 in DNA: TGTGCCAGCGGCCCTTCTAGCGTAAGCACAGATACGCAGTATTTT.

This clonotype was observed a handful of times. V usage is TRBV7-6 and J usage is TRBJ2-7, with D possibly matching TRBD1 (6 bases). CDR1 is SGHVS and CDR2 is FNYEAQ in the germline V gene. V gave up 2 bases and J gave up 0 bases, with 8 bases separating them. CDR3 length equals 14 residues. DNA of the CDR3: TGTGCCAGCAGCTTAAACAGGGTCTCCTACGAGCAGTACGTC. It is translated as CASSLNRVSYEQYV.